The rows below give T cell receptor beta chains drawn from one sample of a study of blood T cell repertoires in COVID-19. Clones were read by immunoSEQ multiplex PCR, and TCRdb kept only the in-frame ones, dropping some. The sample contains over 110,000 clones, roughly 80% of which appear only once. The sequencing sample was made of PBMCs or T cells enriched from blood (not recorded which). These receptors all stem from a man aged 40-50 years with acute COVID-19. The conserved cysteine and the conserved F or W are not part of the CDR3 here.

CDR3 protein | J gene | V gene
AWSPRQMFEQY | TRBJ2-7 | TRBV30
ASSFRGADTEAF | TRBJ1-1 | TRBV5-6
ASSHSDGLLGGT | TRBJ1-2 | TRBV18
ASSYRDTEAF | TRBJ1-1 | TRBV6-5
ASRPGFSYEQY | TRBJ2-7 | TRBV2
ASSLLAGGPLENEQF | TRBJ2-1 | TRBV11-2
ASSERVNEQF | TRBJ2-1 | TRBV25-1
ASSQDSDTQY | TRBJ2-3 | TRBV3-1/TRBV3-2
AWSGGNQPQH | TRBJ1-5 | TRBV30
ASNSGGRYTDTQY | TRBJ2-3 | TRBV27
ASSVTDTSTRYEQY | TRBJ2-7 | TRBV7-9
ASSRGSNEQF | TRBJ2-1 | TRBV3-1/TRBV3-2
ASSYSGRTDTQY | TRBJ2-3 | TRBV6-5
AISAGGPYNEQF | TRBJ2-1 | TRBV10-3